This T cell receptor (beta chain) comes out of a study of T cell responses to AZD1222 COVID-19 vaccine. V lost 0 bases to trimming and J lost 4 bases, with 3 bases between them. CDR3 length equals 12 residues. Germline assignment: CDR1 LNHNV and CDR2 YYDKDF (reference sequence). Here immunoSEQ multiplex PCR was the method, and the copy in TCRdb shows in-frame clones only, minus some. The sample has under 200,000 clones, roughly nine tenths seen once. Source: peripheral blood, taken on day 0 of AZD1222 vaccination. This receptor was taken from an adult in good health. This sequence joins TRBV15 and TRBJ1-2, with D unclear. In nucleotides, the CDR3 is TGTGCCACCAGCAGAGATAGCTATGGCTACACCTTC. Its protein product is CATSRDSYGYTF.